A single sample gave rise to the 12 T cell receptor beta chains below, sequenced in a study of cytomegalovirus exposure and HLA in healthy donors. Both 60 Vbeta primers and 13 Jbeta primers went into the PCR. This table comes from immunoSEQ multiplex PCR, and its TCRdb copy is limited to in-frame clones, with some not included. The sample lists more than 85,000 clones, around 84% occurring once. Specimen: PBMCs. Receptor source: a woman in her 30s in good health and CMV-seronegative.

V gene TRBV2 combines with J gene TRBJ2-7; TRBD2 matches at 7 bases. Germline trimming cut 6 bases from V and 5 bases from J; bases unmatched to any gene: 10. Germline V gene lookup returns CDR1 SNHLY and CDR2 FYNNEI. The CDR3 has 14 amino acids. The CDR3 region has the DNA TGTGCCAGCAGCCTACGACTTGGGAGGGACGAGCAGTACTTC. This gives the protein CASSLRLGRDEQYF.

The chain recombines TRBV27 with TRBJ2-7, with 7 nucleotides matching TRBD2. The V and J ends lost 3 bases and 3 bases, in that order; junction bases with no gene match: 5. Germline V CDR1 and CDR2: MNHEY, SMNVEV (reference sequence). This CDR3 comprises 14 residues. The CDR3 sequence is CASSFLRGSYEQYF. CDR3 in DNA: TGTGCCAGCAGTTTTCTTCGCGGGAGCTACGAGCAGTACTTC.

This rearrangement joins TRBV6-5 to TRBJ2-5; 7 nucleotides match TRBD2. In germline, CDR1 is MNHEY, CDR2 SVGAGI. Trimming removed 2 bases from V and 2 bases from J; junction bases left unmatched: 5. There are 15 residues in the CDR3. The CDR3 region is CASSYGGVGQETQYF. Written as DNA, the CDR3 is TGTGCCAGCAGTTACGGGGGGGTGGGGCAAGAGACCCAGTACTTC.

V gene TRBV19 combines with J gene TRBJ2-1; the match to TRBD1 covers 7 bases. Per the germline V gene, CDR1 is LNHDA and CDR2 is SQIVND (reference sequence). V gave up 7 bases and J gave up 4 bases; unmatched junction bases: 4. The length of the CDR3 is 13 residues. CDR3 protein: CASTGTAYNEQFF. The DNA of the CDR3 is TGTGCCAGTACCGGGACAGCTTACAATGAGCAGTTCTTC.

The gene calls are TRBV25-1 and TRBJ1-1, with D unclear. Germline V gene sequence: CDR1 MGHDK, CDR2 SYGVNS. This CDR3 contains 14 residues. The V end lost 2 bases, the J end lost 5 bases, and 12 bases lay between the germline ends. CDR3 in amino acids: CASSELTERTEAFF. DNA for the CDR3: TGTGCCAGCAGTGAACTCACAGAGAGAACTGAAGCTTTCTTT. Using reference TRBV25-1 and TRBJ1-1 for the parts outside the CDR3, the full variable domain is EADIYQTPRYLVIGTGKKITLECSQTMGHDKMYWYQQDPGMELHLIHYSYGVNSTEKGDLSSESTVSRIRTEHFPLTLESARPSHTSQYLCASSELTERTEAFFGQGTRLTVV.

V is TRBV19 and J is TRBJ1-1; D unresolved. CDR3 length equals 12 residues. Germline V gene sequence: CDR1 LNHDA, CDR2 SQIVND (reference sequence). V shed 5 bases and J shed 2 bases, with 6 bases lying between them. The CDR3 spells CASSWANTEAFF. CDR3 in DNA: TGTGCCAGTAGTTGGGCCAACACTGAAGCTTTCTTT.

CDR3 nucleotide sequence: TGCGCCAGCAGCCCAGACAGGGTCACCGGGGAGCTGTTTTTT. Protein sequence: CASSPDRVTGELFF. The V gene is TRBV5-1, the J gene TRBJ2-2; 7 nucleotides agree with TRBD1. Germline-derived CDR1 and CDR2 are SGHRS and YFSETQ. With V trimmed by 4 bases and J by 4 bases, 4 bases remained unmatched. The CDR3 loop spans 14 amino acids.

The gene calls are TRBV21-1 and TRBJ1-2; the table names TRBD1, a call not compared with the DNA. TRBV21-1 is tagged as a pseudogene. CDR3 length equals 14 residues. CDR3 bases: TGTGCCAGCAGCAAAGGCACAGGTAATGATGGCTACACCTTC. Protein: CASSKGTGNDGYTF.

V is TRBV27 and J is TRBJ2-7, with a weak D call TRBD2 (5 bases). The V gene lost 6 bases and the J gene lost 0 bases, with 9 bases spanning the gap. Germline CDR1 reads MNHEY; CDR2 reads SMNVEV (reference sequence). CDR3 size: 13 residues. DNA for the CDR3: TGTGCCAGCAGCCGGGGTTCCTCCTACGAGCAGTACTTC. Translated, it gives CASSRGSSYEQYF.

The genes are TRBV28 and TRBJ2-5, with TRBD2 identical over 10 bases. J gave up 1 base and V 8 bases, and 10 bases lay outside the gene matches. Germline V gene data show CDR1 as MDHEN and CDR2 as SYDVKM. The CDR3 extends over 16 amino acids. The CDR3 sequence: CASGKRGGFGQETQYF. In DNA, the CDR3 is TGTGCCAGCGGCAAGCGGGGGGGATTCGGCCAAGAGACCCAGTACTTC.

This sequence joins TRBV5-1 and TRBJ2-1, with 9 bases fitting TRBD2. J lost 5 bases, V lost 7 bases, and 10 bases had no gene match. CDR1 is SGHRS and CDR2 is YFSETQ in the germline V gene. This CDR3 is built from 15 residues. The CDR3 sequence: CASFVGLAEDNEQFF. CDR3 bases: TGCGCCAGCTTTGTGGGACTAGCCGAGGACAATGAGCAGTTCTTC.

This rearrangement joins TRBV29-1 to TRBJ2-2; 10 bases fit TRBD2. With V trimmed by 8 bases and J by 5 bases, 8 bases remained unmatched. CDR1 SQVTM and CDR2 ANQGSEA come from the germline V gene. The CDR3 covers 14 residues. The CDR3 DNA reads TGCAGCTTAGAGCGGGGGGGCTATACCGGGGAGCTGTTTTTT. It is translated as CSLERGGYTGELFF.